This T cell receptor beta chain stems from a study of blood T cell repertoires in COVID-19. About the research overall: Researchers got acute and convalescent COVID-19 samples from the United States, Italy and Spain. T cells, B-cell-depleted T cells, or PBMCs supplied cDNA or gDNA.

Looked up from germline, CDR1 is SGHNT and CDR2 is YENEEA. With 0 bases clipped from V and 2 bases from J, the junction kept 4 bases outside the gene matches. CDR3 length: 17 residues. Per the original methods: Nucleated cell number was recorded as an estimate derived from reference gene primer amplification. The assay was immunoSEQ multiplex PCR, and TCRdb's table has in-frame clones only and misses some. That table is the source of V, J and clone size, and D and trimming were worked out from the DNA. This table holds some 150,000 clones, about 90% found once. The rearrangement joins TRBV11-3 to TRBJ1-2; TRBD1 aligns across 12 bases. The sequence derives from a man aged 45-60 years who had recovered from COVID-19. Sequencing was done on a sample of peripheral blood. The chain's CDR3 is CASSLEGTGGENYGYTF. DNA for the CDR3: TGTGCCAGCAGCTTAGAGGGGACAGGGGGCGAGAACTATGGCTACACCTTC.